This T cell receptor (beta chain) derives from a study of cytomegalovirus exposure and HLA in healthy donors. A word on this clone: Its antigen is currently unknown. The germline gene is not matched at one end of the junction; a read error may be the cause.

Every donor was a healthy person donating bone marrow. 13 Jbeta primers and 60 Vbeta primers were used for the PCR. Profiled with immunoSEQ multiplex PCR; TCRdb holds only in-frame clones, not every one. The data contain approximately 240,000 clones, 70% to 85% of them singletons. Germline V gene sequence: CDR1 SEHNR, CDR2 FQNEAQ (reference sequence). The CDR3 has 17 amino acids. Findings of the study overall: In a later analysis, TCR beta V- and J-gene trimming showed a link to a missense DCLRE1C variant.

This sequence joins TRBV7-9 and TRBJ2-5; a weak D match, TRBD2 (5 bases). Source material: PBMCs. This clonotype was obtained from a woman in her 40s in good health and CMV-seronegative. CDR3 bases: TGTTCCAGCAGCCGAACATTTAGCGTCTCGAAGATAGAGACCCAGTACTTC. Translation gives CSSSRTFSVSKIETQYF.